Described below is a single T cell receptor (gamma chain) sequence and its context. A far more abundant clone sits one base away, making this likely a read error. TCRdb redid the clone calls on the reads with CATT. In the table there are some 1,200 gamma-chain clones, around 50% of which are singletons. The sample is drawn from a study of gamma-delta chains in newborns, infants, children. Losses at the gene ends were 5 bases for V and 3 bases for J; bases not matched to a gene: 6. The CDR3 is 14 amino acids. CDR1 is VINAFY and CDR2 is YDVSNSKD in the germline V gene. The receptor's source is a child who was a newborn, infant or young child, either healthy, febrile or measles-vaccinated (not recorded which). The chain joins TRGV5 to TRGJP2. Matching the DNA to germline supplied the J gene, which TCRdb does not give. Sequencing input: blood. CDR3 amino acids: CATWGVGSDWIKTF. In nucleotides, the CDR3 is TGTGCCACCTGGGGCGTGGGTAGTGATTGGATCAAGACGTTT.